The source of this T cell receptor (beta chain) is a study of T cell repertoires in cytomegalovirus infection. V dropped 2 bases and J dropped 0 bases, with 7 bases sitting between them. Germline V lookup: CDR1 SNHLY, CDR2 FYNNEI. The CDR3 totals 14 residues. MiXCR, applied by TCRdb to the reads, yields one record per CDR3 protein. This table has over 150,000 distinct CDR3 sequences, roughly a fifth appearing once. The V and J genes are TRBV2 and TRBJ1-1, with D unresolved. Sequencing was done on a sample of PBMCs. The receptor was isolated from a human donor in good health (CMV status not recorded). Some clones in this sample may be carry-over from other donors' samples. The CDR3 reads CASSERALNTEAFF. Written as DNA, the CDR3 is TGTGCCAGCAGTGAAAGGGCGCTGAACACTGAAGCTTTCTTT. Variable domain in full (rest from reference TRBV2 and TRBJ1-1): EPEVTQTPSHQVTQMGQEVILRCVPISNHLYFYWYRQILGQKVEFLVSFYNNEISEKSEIFDDQFSVERPDGSNFTLKIRSTKLEDSAMYFCASSERALNTEAFFGQGTRLTVV.